One and the same sample provided the 12 T cell receptor beta chains below, sequenced in a study of blood T cell repertoires in COVID-19. Only in-frame clones appear in the TCRdb table, and some are missing; sequencing was by immunoSEQ multiplex PCR. The data contain over 200,000 clones, more than 80% of them seen just once; the ten biggest clones take up about 2.5%. Sequencing input: peripheral blood. These receptors originate from a man aged 25 to 40 with COVID-19, enrolled during active disease.

The chain combines TRBV29-1 with TRBJ2-3; D perhaps matches TRBD1 (6 bases). Germline CDR1 SQVTM, CDR2 ANQGSEA. The CDR3 runs to 14 residues. The germline V and J ends were trimmed by 3 bases and 1 base, with 11 bases remaining between them. CDR3 in DNA: TGCAGCGTTGATAGGGGGATCCGCACAGATACGCAGTATTTT. Its translation is CSVDRGIRTDTQYF.

This clone was found once. CDR3 bases: TGTGCCATCAGTGATTCCCGACAGGGGACTGGAAACACCATATATTTT. Translating gives CAISDSRQGTGNTIYF. This chain links TRBV10-3 with TRBJ1-3; 8 positions agree with TRBD1. Trimming took 3 bases from V and 2 from J; bases not matched to a gene: 6. From germline, CDR1 is ENHRY and CDR2 SYGVKD. This CDR3 has 16 amino acids.

The chain couples TRBV30 to TRBJ2-1, with 11 bases matching TRBD2. This CDR3 has 15 residues. Germline V gives CDR1 GTSNPN, CDR2 SVGIG (reference sequence). Trimming removed 2 bases from V and 2 bases from J; junction bases left unmatched: 2. The CDR3 loop reads CAWSPSGRTYNEQFF. The CDR3 DNA follows: TGTGCCTGGAGTCCTAGCGGGAGGACCTACAATGAGCAGTTCTTC.

J is TRBJ2-1 and V is TRBV7-9; the D gene is possibly TRBD2 (6 bases). The CDR3 length is 16 residues. V was shortened by 5 bases and J by 6 bases, with 20 bases between the two germline ends. CDR1 is SEHNR and CDR2 is FQNEAQ in the germline V gene (reference sequence). The CDR3 DNA sequence: TGTGCCAGCAGCCCAGACAGACTAGTATTAAGCAATGAGCAGTTCTTC. Amino acids: CASSPDRLVLSNEQFF.

This clone is a singleton in its sample. The chain joins TRBV3-1 (or the pseudogene TRBV3-2) to TRBJ2-1, with 8 bases identical to TRBD1. This CDR3 spans 14 amino acids. V was pared by 4 bases and J by 10 bases, with 9 bases of the junction left unmatched. Germline CDR1 LGHDT, CDR2 YNNKEL (reference sequence). CDR3: CASSRRQGPREQFF. The CDR3 DNA is TGTGCCAGCAGCCGCCGACAGGGGCCGCGGGAGCAGTTCTTC.

The chain employs TRBV21-1 and TRBJ1-1; TRBD1 reflects the table's D call only, with no check against the DNA. TRBV21-1 is termed a pseudogene. The CDR3 extends over 16 amino acids. Here the CDR3 reads CASSRPGTGAGGEAFF. The DNA for the CDR3 is TGTGCCAGCAGCCGTCCCGGGACAGGGGCGGGCGGTGAAGCTTTCTTT.

The chain recombines TRBV2 with TRBJ2-1; the D gene is possibly TRBD2 (6 bases). Per germline, CDR1 SNHLY and CDR2 FYNNEI. V lost 7 bases, J lost 5 bases, and 12 bases lay in between. This CDR3 region has 13 residues. The CDR3 coding sequence is TGTGCCAGCACCCTAGCGAGGGACAATGAGCAGTTCTTC. Translated, it gives CASTLARDNEQFF.

The chain couples TRBV5-6 to TRBJ1-2, with D possibly TRBD1 on 5 matching bases. V was cut by 1 base and J by 10 bases, with 14 bases left in between. CDR3 length: 13 amino acids. The germline gives CDR1 SGHDT, CDR2 YYEEEE. CDR3 residues: CASSLRTGGHYTF. The CDR3 nucleotides read TGTGCCAGCAGCTTGAGGACCGGTGGACACTACACCTTC. Complete variable domain (other parts from reference TRBV5-6 and TRBJ1-2): DAGVTQSPTHLIKTRGQQVTLRCSPKSGHDTVSWYQQALGQGPQFIFQYYEEEERQRGNFPDRFSGHQFPNYSSELNVNALLLGDSALYLCASSLRTGGHYTFGSGTRLTVV.

This clone was detected only once. The chain links TRBV19 to TRBJ1-1; no reliable D call. The CDR3 contains 14 residues. V dropped 5 bases and J dropped 10 bases, with 20 bases sitting between them. Per the germline V gene, CDR1 is LNHDA and CDR2 is SQIVND (reference sequence). The CDR3 region has the DNA TGTGCCAGTAGTCTCACCCCTCACAGTCTACTAGCTTTCTTT. Translating gives CASSLTPHSLLAFF.

The CDR3: CASSLSSQVPGYTF. DNA of the CDR3: TGTGCCAGCAGTTTATCCTCGCAGGTCCCTGGCTACACCTTC. The rearrangement joins TRBV27 to TRBJ1-2; D uncertain. Germline CDR1 reads MNHEY; CDR2 reads SMNVEV (reference sequence). The V and J ends lost 0 bases and 7 bases respectively, with 12 bases between them. The CDR3 contains 14 residues.

CDR3 DNA sequence: TGTGCCAGTAGTATCGGTAGCGGGGGAATAGAGACCCAGTACTTC. Translating gives CASSIGSGGIETQYF. The chain links TRBV19 to TRBJ2-5, with 9 bases aligning to TRBD2. This CDR3 comprises 15 residues. In germline, CDR1 is LNHDA, CDR2 SQIVND (reference sequence). The junction had 6 bases not matched to a gene; V was cut back by 3 bases and J by 4 bases.

The chain carries TRBV7-2 and TRBJ2-1; 11 nucleotides align to TRBD1. Germline V gene sequence: CDR1 SGHTA, CDR2 FQGNSA. The CDR3 consists of 17 residues. V gave up 8 bases and J gave up 8 bases; unmatched junction bases: 17. The DNA for the CDR3 is TGTGCCAGCTTTAAGGATATGCCTGGACAGGGGGCCTATGAGCAGTTCTTC. This translates into CASFKDMPGQGAYEQFF.